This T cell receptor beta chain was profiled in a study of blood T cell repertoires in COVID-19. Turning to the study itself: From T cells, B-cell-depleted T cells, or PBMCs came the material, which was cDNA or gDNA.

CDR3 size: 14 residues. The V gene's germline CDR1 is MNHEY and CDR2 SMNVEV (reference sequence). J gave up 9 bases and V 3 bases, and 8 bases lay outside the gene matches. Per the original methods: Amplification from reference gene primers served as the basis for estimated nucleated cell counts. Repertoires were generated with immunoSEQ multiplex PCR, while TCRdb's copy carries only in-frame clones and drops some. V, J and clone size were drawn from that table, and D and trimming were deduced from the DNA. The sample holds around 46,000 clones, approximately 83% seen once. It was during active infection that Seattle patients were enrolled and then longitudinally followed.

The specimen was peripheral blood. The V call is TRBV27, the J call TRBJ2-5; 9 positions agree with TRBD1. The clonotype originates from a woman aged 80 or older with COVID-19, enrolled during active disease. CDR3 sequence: CASSFLQGAAAQYF. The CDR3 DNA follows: TGTGCCAGCAGTTTCCTACAGGGGGCGGCGGCCCAGTACTTC.